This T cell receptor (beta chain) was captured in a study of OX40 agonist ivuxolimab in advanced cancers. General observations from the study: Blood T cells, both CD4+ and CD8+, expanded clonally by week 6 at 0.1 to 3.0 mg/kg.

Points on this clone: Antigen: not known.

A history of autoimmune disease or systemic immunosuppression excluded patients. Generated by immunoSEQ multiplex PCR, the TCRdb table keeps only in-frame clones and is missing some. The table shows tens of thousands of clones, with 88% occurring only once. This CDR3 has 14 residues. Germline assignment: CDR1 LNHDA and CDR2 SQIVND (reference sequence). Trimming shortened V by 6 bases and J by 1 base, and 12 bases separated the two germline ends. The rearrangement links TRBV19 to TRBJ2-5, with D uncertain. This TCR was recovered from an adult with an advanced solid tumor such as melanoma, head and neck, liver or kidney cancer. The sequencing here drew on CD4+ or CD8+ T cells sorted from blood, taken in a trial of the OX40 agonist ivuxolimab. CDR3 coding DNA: TGTGCCAGTAGCCACAGACACCTCCAAGAGACCCAGTACTTC. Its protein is CASSHRHLQETQYF.